A selection of T cell receptor beta chains follows, all from one sample in a study of spatial heterogeneity in lung cancer. TCRdb re-analysed the 5' RACE reads in MiXCR, keeping a single row per CDR3 protein. The repertoire consists of some 6,000 distinct CDR3 sequences, with around 15% occurring once and the leading ten covering about 11%. The source material was lung tumor tissue, sampled at surgery. The origin of the receptors is a male donor with early-stage non-small cell lung cancer. Both conserved end residues are part of each CDR3. The D gene is left open where the match is weak. Only part of the rows carry a size: once, few, many, or a class if the clone is expanded.

J: TRBJ2-7; D: -; V: TRBV7-2; size: medium-sized; DNA: TGTGCCAGCAGCTTGTCCAGAGCCGGGAGTGAGCAGTACTTC; CDR3: CASSLSRAGSEQYF
J: TRBJ2-3; D: -; V: TRBV9; size: medium-sized; DNA: TGTGCCAGCAGCGTAACAGGCCGCACAGATACGCAGTATTTT; CDR3: CASSVTGRTDTQYF
J: TRBJ1-2; D: TRBD1; V: TRBV29-1; size: medium-sized; DNA: TGCAGCGTTGAAGGCGGGACAGGGGGCGTTGGCTACACCTTC; CDR3: CSVEGGTGGVGYTF
J: TRBJ2-7; D: -; V: TRBV6-2/TRBV6-3; size: -; DNA: TGTGCCAGCAGTTATCCGGCTAGCCGCAACGAGCAGTACTTC; CDR3: CASSYPASRNEQYF
J: TRBJ1-1; D: -; V: TRBV13; size: many; DNA: TGTGCCAGCAGCTCCGGTGACCGTAACACTGAAGCTTTCTTT; CDR3: CASSSGDRNTEAFF
J: TRBJ1-1; D: TRBD1; V: TRBV6-1; size: -; DNA: TGTGCCAGCAGTGGCGGACAGGGATTAACTGAAGCTTTCTTT; CDR3: CASSGGQGLTEAFF
J: TRBJ2-5; D: TRBD2; V: TRBV10-3; size: medium-sized; DNA: TGTGCCATCAGTGAGTCGATGAGGACTAGCTTAGAGACCCAGTACTTC; CDR3: CAISESMRTSLETQYF
J: TRBJ2-6; D: TRBD1; V: TRBV10-3; size: many; DNA: TGTGCCATCAGTCCCCCCGGGACAGGGGCGGATTCTGGGGCCAACGTCCTGACTTTC; CDR3: CAISPPGTGADSGANVLTF
J: TRBJ2-5; D: TRBD2; V: TRBV9; size: many; DNA: TGTGCCAGCAGCGTTACTAGCGGGACTGCGACCCAGTACTTC; CDR3: CASSVTSGTATQYF
J: TRBJ2-2; D: -; V: TRBV20-1; size: large; DNA: TGCAGTGCCAGCCGAAGGGACACCGGGGAGCTGTTTTTT; CDR3: CSASRRDTGELFF
J: TRBJ1-2; D: TRBD1; V: TRBV20-1; size: medium-sized; DNA: TGCAGTGCTAGAAGGGACAGGGGCTATGGCTACACCTTC; CDR3: CSARRDRGYGYTF
J: TRBJ2-7; D: TRBD2; V: TRBV6-6; size: many; DNA: TGTGCCAGCAGTTACGGGACTAGCGGGAGTGGGTTCCTCGAGCAGTACTTC; CDR3: CASSYGTSGSGFLEQYF
J: TRBJ2-1; D: -; V: TRBV5-1; size: many; DNA: TGCGCCAGCAGCTTGTCGAATGCAGGGATCAATGAGCAGTTCTTC; CDR3: CASSLSNAGINEQFF
J: TRBJ2-3; D: -; V: TRBV27; size: many; DNA: TGTGCCAGCAGTTTCAGGACGAGGGCAGATACGCAGTATTTT; CDR3: CASSFRTRADTQYF
J: TRBJ1-5; D: -; V: TRBV6-2/TRBV6-3; size: many; DNA: TGTGCCAGCAGTGGATCTTGGATCTTAGATCAGCCCCAGCATTTT; CDR3: CASSGSWILDQPQHF
J: TRBJ2-1; D: TRBD2; V: TRBV20-1; size: -; DNA: TGCAGTGCTAGAGATGGGACTAGCGGGAGGGATAATGAGCAGTTCTTC; CDR3: CSARDGTSGRDNEQFF
J: TRBJ1-6; D: -; V: TRBV27; size: many; DNA: TGTGCCAGCAGTGTGGACGGTCGTGCCCTCCACTTT; CDR3: CASSVDGRALHF
J: TRBJ2-7; D: -; V: TRBV24-1; size: medium-sized; DNA: TGTGCCACCAGCCGGGTGAGAAACCTCTACGAGCAGTACTTC; CDR3: CATSRVRNLYEQYF
J: TRBJ2-5; D: -; V: TRBV27; size: many; DNA: TGTGCCAGCAGTTTATTGAGCCCTCTTGTCGGGGGAGAGACCCAGTACTTC; CDR3: CASSLLSPLVGGETQYF
J: TRBJ1-1; D: -; V: TRBV6-5; size: many; DNA: TGTGCCAGCAGTTACCGACAGAACACTGAAGCTTTCTTT; CDR3: CASSYRQNTEAFF
J: TRBJ2-7; D: TRBD1; V: TRBV12-3/TRBV12-4; size: -; DNA: TGTGCCAGCAGTTTTGGGACAGGATTCTACGAGCAGTACTTC; CDR3: CASSFGTGFYEQYF
J: TRBJ2-5; D: -; V: TRBV12-3/TRBV12-4; size: few; DNA: TGTGCCAGCAGACATAACATCGGACAGTTATTGAGAGAGACCCAGTACTTC; CDR3: CASRHNIGQLLRETQYF
J: TRBJ2-4; D: -; V: TRBV2; size: medium-sized; DNA: TGTGCCGTAACGGCACCGACAGTAGCCAAAAACATTCAGTACTTC; CDR3: CAVTAPTVAKNIQYF
J: TRBJ1-2; D: -; V: TRBV30; size: -; DNA: TGTGCCTGGACCAGGGGCGCAGGGTATGGCTACACCTTC; CDR3: CAWTRGAGYGYTF
J: TRBJ2-2; D: TRBD1; V: TRBV29-1; size: medium-sized; DNA: TGCAGCGTTTCCGGGACAGGGGTCACCGGGGAGCTGTTTTTT; CDR3: CSVSGTGVTGELFF
J: TRBJ2-7; D: -; V: TRBV10-3; size: medium-sized; DNA: TGTGCCATCAGTGAGTCGTGGGGGACCGAGCAGTACTTC; CDR3: CAISESWGTEQYF
J: TRBJ2-5; D: -; V: TRBV15; size: many; DNA: TGTGCCACCAGCAGAGATGGACGCTACCAAGAGACCCAGTACTTC; CDR3: CATSRDGRYQETQYF
J: TRBJ2-7; D: -; V: TRBV29-1; size: -; DNA: TGCAGCGGGAGGAGGGACACCGACTCCTACGAGCAGTACTTC; CDR3: CSGRRDTDSYEQYF
J: TRBJ2-3; D: TRBD2; V: TRBV20-1; size: many; DNA: TGCAGTGCCCTCATTAGACTAGCGACGAGCACAGATACGCAGTATTTT; CDR3: CSALIRLATSTDTQYF
J: TRBJ1-1; D: -; V: TRBV20-1; size: large; DNA: TGCAGCCTTCTGGACAATCGTAGGGGGTTGATGAACACTGAAGCTTTCTTT; CDR3: CSLLDNRRGLMNTEAFF
J: TRBJ2-5; D: -; V: TRBV20-1; size: medium-sized; DNA: TGCAGTGCTAGAGATCCCGGCAGCCAGACCCAGTACTTC; CDR3: CSARDPGSQTQYF
J: TRBJ2-3; D: -; V: TRBV5-6; size: -; DNA: TGTGCCAGCAGCTTGAGACTTAGTCATGCAGATACGCAGTATTTT; CDR3: CASSLRLSHADTQYF
J: TRBJ1-4; D: TRBD1; V: TRBV9; size: -; DNA: TGTGCCAGCAGCGCCCGGACAGGCACTAATGAAAAACTGTTTTTT; CDR3: CASSARTGTNEKLFF
J: TRBJ2-1; D: -; V: TRBV27; size: many; DNA: TGTGCCAGCAGTTTAAACTACAATGAGCAGTTCTTC; CDR3: CASSLNYNEQFF
J: TRBJ2-3; D: -; V: TRBV29-1; size: medium-sized; DNA: TGCAGCGTTGAAGCGTGGGGGATTGCTAGCACAGATACGCAGTATTTT; CDR3: CSVEAWGIASTDTQYF
J: TRBJ2-7; D: -; V: TRBV7-9; size: medium-sized; DNA: TGTGCCAGCAGCCCCCAACAGAAAACCTACGAGCAGTACTTC; CDR3: CASSPQQKTYEQYF
J: TRBJ2-7; D: -; V: TRBV12-3/TRBV12-4; size: few; DNA: TGTGCCAGCAGTCTAGCTGCCCCCTACGAGCAGTACTTC; CDR3: CASSLAAPYEQYF
J: TRBJ2-7; D: -; V: TRBV20-1; size: medium-sized; DNA: TGCAGTGCTAGACAGGACACCGGCTACGAGCAGTACTTC; CDR3: CSARQDTGYEQYF
J: TRBJ2-1; D: -; V: TRBV9; size: medium-sized; DNA: TGTGCCAGCAGCGTAGTTGGGGGCTACAATGAGCAGTTCTTC; CDR3: CASSVVGGYNEQFF
J: TRBJ1-3; D: -; V: TRBV28; size: medium-sized; DNA: TGTGCCAGCAGTTCGGGACCCCCGGTGCCTGGAAACACCATATATTTT; CDR3: CASSSGPPVPGNTIYF
J: TRBJ2-7; D: -; V: TRBV27; size: medium-sized; DNA: TGTGCCAGCAGTTCCGGAGGCTACGAGCAGTACTTC; CDR3: CASSSGGYEQYF
J: TRBJ1-1; D: -; V: TRBV2; size: medium-sized; DNA: TGTGCCAGCAGTCCCCTGAGGGGAATGAACACTGAAGCTTTCTTT; CDR3: CASSPLRGMNTEAFF
J: TRBJ1-1; D: -; V: TRBV5-1; size: medium-sized; DNA: TGCGCCAGCAGCAACTCACAGGGTGCGAACACTGAAGCTTTCTTT; CDR3: CASSNSQGANTEAFF
J: TRBJ2-3; D: -; V: TRBV2; size: medium-sized; DNA: TGTGCCAGCAGTGAGGGAGGTACGCAGTATTTT; CDR3: CASSEGGTQYF
J: TRBJ2-7; D: TRBD2; V: TRBV7-9; size: -; DNA: TGTGCCAGCAGCCCGTCCAGCGGGGGCTTTACCTACGAGCAGTACTTC; CDR3: CASSPSSGGFTYEQYF
J: TRBJ1-2; D: -; V: TRBV30; size: medium-sized; DNA: TGTGCCTGGAGCCTTGGGGCGAACTATGGCTACACCTTC; CDR3: CAWSLGANYGYTF
J: TRBJ2-7; D: -; V: TRBV18; size: many; DNA: TGTGCCAGCTCACCACAGAGCTGGACAGAGAGATCCTACGAGCAGTACTTC; CDR3: CASSPQSWTERSYEQYF